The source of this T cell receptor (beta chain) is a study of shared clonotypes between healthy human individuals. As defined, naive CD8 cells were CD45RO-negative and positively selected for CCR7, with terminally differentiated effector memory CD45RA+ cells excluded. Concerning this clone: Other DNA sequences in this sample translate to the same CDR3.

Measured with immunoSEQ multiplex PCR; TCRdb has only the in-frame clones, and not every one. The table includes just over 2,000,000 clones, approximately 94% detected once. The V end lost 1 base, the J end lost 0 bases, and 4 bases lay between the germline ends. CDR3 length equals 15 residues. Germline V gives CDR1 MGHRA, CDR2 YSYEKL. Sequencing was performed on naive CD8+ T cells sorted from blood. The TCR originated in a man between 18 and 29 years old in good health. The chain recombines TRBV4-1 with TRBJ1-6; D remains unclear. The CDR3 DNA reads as TGCGCCAGCAGCCAAGGGAGCTCCTATAATTCACCCCTCCACTTT. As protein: CASSQGSSYNSPLHF.